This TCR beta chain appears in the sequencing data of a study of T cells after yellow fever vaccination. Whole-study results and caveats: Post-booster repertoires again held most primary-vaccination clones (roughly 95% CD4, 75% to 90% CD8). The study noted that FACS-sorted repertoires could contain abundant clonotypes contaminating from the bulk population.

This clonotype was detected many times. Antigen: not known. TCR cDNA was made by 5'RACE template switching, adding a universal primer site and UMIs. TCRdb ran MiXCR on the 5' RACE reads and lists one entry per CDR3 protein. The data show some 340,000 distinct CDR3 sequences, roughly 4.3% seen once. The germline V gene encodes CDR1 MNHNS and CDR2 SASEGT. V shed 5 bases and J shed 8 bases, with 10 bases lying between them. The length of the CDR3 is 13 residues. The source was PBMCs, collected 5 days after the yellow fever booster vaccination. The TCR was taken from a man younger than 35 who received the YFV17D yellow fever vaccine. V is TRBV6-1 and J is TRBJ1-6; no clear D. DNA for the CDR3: TGTGCCAGCAGTACCCTTGGGGATTCACCCCTCCACTTT. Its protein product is CASSTLGDSPLHF.